This entry describes one T cell receptor beta chain. Random hexamers were used to reverse transcribe the RNA input (roughly 0.5 to 1 ug). Amplification of TCR beta CDR3 spanned 54 Vbeta and 13 Jbeta via immunoSEQ multiplex PCR. One entry per CDR3 protein, called by TCRdb with MiXCR from the immunoSEQ multiplex PCR reads. The table includes hundreds of thousands of distinct CDR3 sequences, 65% to 90% detected once. Sequencing of TCR beta drew on CD8+ and CD4+ T cells from blood. Included as multiple sclerosis controls were treatment-naive patients who had stable or active relapsing-remitting disease. The CDR3 extends over 14 amino acids. In germline, CDR1 is PRHDT, CDR2 FYEKMQ (reference sequence). The junction had 1 base not matched to a gene; V was cut back by 1 base and J by 5 bases. These data belong to a study of CD8 T cells in Susac syndrome.

The chain combines TRBV13 with TRBJ2-5; 10 positions agree with TRBD2. The sample was CD8+ T cells from PBMCs. This receptor was identified in a human donor with multiple sclerosis. CDR3 residues: CASSLEAGGETQYF. DNA for the CDR3: TGTGCCAGCAGCTTAGAAGCGGGAGGGGAGACCCAGTACTTC.